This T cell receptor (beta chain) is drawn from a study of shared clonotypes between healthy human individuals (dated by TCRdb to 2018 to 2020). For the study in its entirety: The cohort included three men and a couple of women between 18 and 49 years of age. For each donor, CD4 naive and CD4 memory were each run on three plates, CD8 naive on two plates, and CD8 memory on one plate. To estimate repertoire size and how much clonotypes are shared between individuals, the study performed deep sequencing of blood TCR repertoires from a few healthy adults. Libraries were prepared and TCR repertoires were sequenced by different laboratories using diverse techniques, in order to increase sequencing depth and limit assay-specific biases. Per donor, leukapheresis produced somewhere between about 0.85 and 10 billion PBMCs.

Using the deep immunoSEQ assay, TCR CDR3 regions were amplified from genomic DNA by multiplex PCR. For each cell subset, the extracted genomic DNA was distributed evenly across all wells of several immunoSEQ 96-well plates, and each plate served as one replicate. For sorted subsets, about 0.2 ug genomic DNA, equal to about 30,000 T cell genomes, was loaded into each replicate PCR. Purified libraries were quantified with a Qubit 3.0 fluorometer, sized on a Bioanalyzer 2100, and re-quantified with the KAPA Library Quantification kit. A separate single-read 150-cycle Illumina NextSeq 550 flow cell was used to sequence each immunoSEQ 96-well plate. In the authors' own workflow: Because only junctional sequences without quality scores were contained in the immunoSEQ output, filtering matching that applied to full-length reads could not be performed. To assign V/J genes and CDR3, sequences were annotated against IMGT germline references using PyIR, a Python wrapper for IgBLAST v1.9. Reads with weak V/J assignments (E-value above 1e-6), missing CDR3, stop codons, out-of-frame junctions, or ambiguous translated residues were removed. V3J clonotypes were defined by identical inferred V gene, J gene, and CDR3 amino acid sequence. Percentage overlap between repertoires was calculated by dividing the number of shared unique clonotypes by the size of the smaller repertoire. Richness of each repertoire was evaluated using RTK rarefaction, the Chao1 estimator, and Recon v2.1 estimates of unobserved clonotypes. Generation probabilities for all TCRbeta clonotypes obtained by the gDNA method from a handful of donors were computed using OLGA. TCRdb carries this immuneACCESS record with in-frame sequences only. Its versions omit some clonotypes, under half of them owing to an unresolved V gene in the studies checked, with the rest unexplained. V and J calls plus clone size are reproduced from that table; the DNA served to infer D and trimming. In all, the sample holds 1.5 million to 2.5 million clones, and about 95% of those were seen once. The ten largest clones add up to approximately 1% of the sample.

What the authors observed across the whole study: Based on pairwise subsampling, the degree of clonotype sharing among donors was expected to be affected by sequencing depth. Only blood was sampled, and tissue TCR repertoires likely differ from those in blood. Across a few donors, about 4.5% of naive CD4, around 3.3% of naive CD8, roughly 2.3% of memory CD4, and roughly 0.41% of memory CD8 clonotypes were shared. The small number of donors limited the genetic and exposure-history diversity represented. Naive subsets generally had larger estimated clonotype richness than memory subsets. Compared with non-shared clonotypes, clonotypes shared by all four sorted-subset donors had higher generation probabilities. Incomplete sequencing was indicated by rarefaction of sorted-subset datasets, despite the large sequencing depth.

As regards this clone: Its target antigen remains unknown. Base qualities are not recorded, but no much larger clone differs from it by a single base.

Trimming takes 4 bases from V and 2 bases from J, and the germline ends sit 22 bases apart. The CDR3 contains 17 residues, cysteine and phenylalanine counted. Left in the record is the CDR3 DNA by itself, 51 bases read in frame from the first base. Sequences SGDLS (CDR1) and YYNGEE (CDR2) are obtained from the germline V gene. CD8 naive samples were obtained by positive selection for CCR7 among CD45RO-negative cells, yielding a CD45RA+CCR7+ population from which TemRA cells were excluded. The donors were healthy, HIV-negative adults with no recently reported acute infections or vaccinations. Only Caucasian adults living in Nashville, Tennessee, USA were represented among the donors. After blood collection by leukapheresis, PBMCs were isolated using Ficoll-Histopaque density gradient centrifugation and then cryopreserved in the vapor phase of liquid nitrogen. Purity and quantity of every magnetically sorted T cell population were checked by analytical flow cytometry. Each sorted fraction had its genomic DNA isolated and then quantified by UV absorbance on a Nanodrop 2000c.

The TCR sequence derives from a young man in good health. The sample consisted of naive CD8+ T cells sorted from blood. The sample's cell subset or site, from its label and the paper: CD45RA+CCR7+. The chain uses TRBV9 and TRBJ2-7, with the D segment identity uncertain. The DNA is TGTGCCAGCAGCCCACCAAATGTTGCGGACGAACCCTACGAGCAGTACTTC. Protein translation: CASSPPNVADEPYEQYF.